The next 17 T cell receptor beta chains were all read from a single sample in a study of T-cell memory formation after mild COVID-19. TCRdb recomputed calls from the 5' RACE reads with MiXCR, one row per CDR3 protein. The sample has 450,000 to 700,000 distinct CDR3 sequences, more than 15% seen once. Sequencing used PBMCs or a T cell subset sorted from them (not recorded which). The receptor set was obtained from an adult woman who had mild COVID-19 (a few samples of this study predate the infection). Cell type and time point are not known.

The CDR3 nucleotides read TGCGCCAGCAGCTTAGGGCAGACCGGGGAGCTGTTTTTT. Translating it yields CASSLGQTGELFF. The rearrangement uses TRBV5-1 and TRBJ2-2; D gene unclear. Germline assignment: CDR1 SGHRS and CDR2 YFSETQ. The CDR3 has 13 residues. The V and J ends lost 2 bases and 5 bases respectively, with 7 bases between them.

The chain recombines TRBV16 with TRBJ2-1, with a weak D call TRBD1 (6 bases). Trimming cost V 3 bases and J 1 base, with 19 bases left between them. Germline V CDR1 and CDR2: KGHSY, FQNENV. The CDR3 consists of 18 residues. The CDR3 reads CASSQAIQGIASYNEQFF. The CDR3 DNA reads TGTGCCAGCAGCCAGGCCATACAGGGAATAGCTTCCTACAATGAGCAGTTCTTC.

V is TRBV12-3 or TRBV12-4 and J is TRBJ1-2; D gene unclear. The CDR3 spans 13 residues. Trimming removed 6 bases at V and 0 bases at J, with 8 bases between. DNA for the CDR3: TGTGCCAGCAGGCCTGGGTCTAACTATGGCTACACCTTC. It codes for CASRPGSNYGYTF.

This sequence joins TRBV12-3 or TRBV12-4 and TRBJ1-1; D perhaps matches TRBD1 (5 bases). V lost 6 bases and J 0 bases, leaving 8 bases between the germline ends. The CDR3 spans 13 residues. CDR3 DNA sequence: TGTGCCAGCAGGAGGGGTATGAACACTGAAGCTTTCTTT. Protein product: CASRRGMNTEAFF.

In this sample, this clonotype turned up many times. The V gene is TRBV20-1, the J gene TRBJ2-7; D is ambiguous. The V and J ends lost 6 bases and 0 bases respectively, with 12 bases between them. In germline, CDR1 is DFQATT, CDR2 SNEGSKA (reference sequence). This CDR3 is built from 13 residues. The CDR3 DNA sequence: TGCAGTGCCAAAGAATCCTCCTCCTACGAGCAGTACTTC. Translated, it gives CSAKESSSYEQYF.

This clonotype was seen more than once but under ten times. The chain couples TRBV7-9 to TRBJ1-2, with a tentative D call TRBD1 (6 bases). Germline values: CDR1 SEHNR, CDR2 FQNEAQ (reference sequence). V lost 5 bases to trimming and J lost 6 bases, with 16 bases between them. This CDR3 contains 14 residues. The CDR3: CASSPKTGVDGYTF. CDR3 bases: TGTGCCAGCAGCCCGAAGACAGGAGTCGATGGCTACACCTTC.

This clonotype has a handful of counts. The chain combines TRBV12-3 or TRBV12-4 with TRBJ2-5, with a possible D match to TRBD1 (5 bases). The CDR3 is 15 amino acids. Trimming stripped 1 base from V and 0 bases from J, with 9 bases between. CDR3 region: CASSLGAGHQETQYF. CDR3 in DNA: TGTGCCAGCAGTTTAGGAGCAGGGCACCAAGAGACCCAGTACTTC.

This clonotype appeared a single time. The V gene is TRBV12-3 or TRBV12-4, the J gene TRBJ2-5; no clear D gene. This CDR3 contains 14 residues. V was shortened by 1 base and J by 5 bases, with 11 bases between the two germline ends. CDR3 sequence (DNA): TGTGCCAGCAGTTTAGTGGGTTTGTGGGAGACCCAGTACTTC. Translating it yields CASSLVGLWETQYF.

The rearrangement uses TRBV6-5 and TRBJ2-7, with TRBD2 matching over 7 bases. Trimming cost V 0 bases and J 4 bases; bases outside gene matches: 6. CDR1 and CDR2 from the germline V gene are MNHEY and SVGAGI. The CDR3 is 15 residues long. The CDR3 spells CASSYSGGGWYEQYF. The CDR3 nucleotides read TGTGCCAGCAGTTACTCTGGGGGAGGGTGGTACGAGCAGTACTTC.

At least ten counts were recorded for this clonotype. V usage is TRBV7-6 and J usage is TRBJ2-7, with TRBD1 matching over 7 bases. The length of the CDR3 is 14 residues. Germline V gene lookup returns CDR1 SGHVS and CDR2 FNYEAQ. Germline trimming cut 5 bases from V and 5 bases from J; bases unmatched to any gene: 9. The CDR3 nucleotides are TGTGCCAGCAGCCCAAGACAGGGTTCTCACGAGCAGTACTTC. Translating it yields CASSPRQGSHEQYF.

The V gene is TRBV6-2 or TRBV6-3, the J gene TRBJ2-6; D unclear. Germline V gene sequence: CDR1 MNHEY, CDR2 SVGEGT. This CDR3 comprises 11 residues. The germline V and J ends were trimmed by 5 bases and 7 bases, with 3 bases remaining between them. The CDR3 sequence is CASSPANVLTF. CDR3 coding DNA: TGTGCCAGCAGTCCCGCCAACGTCCTGACTTTC.

A single count supports this clonotype. Relative to the germline gene, one junction end is altered; a read error may explain this. The CDR3 loop is CASSLERGGLNEQFF. CDR3 nucleotides: TGCGCCAGCAGTTTGGAGCGGGGGGGCTTAAATGAGCAGTTCTTC. The chain couples TRBV5-1 to TRBJ2-1, with 10 bases matching TRBD2. This CDR3 is 15 amino acids long. Per germline, CDR1 SGHRS and CDR2 YFSETQ.

This clonotype was observed a handful of times. The chain combines TRBV5-1 with TRBJ1-1, with D perhaps matching TRBD1 (5 bases). CDR1 and CDR2 (germline): SGHRS, YFSETQ. Deletions cut 6 bases from V and 0 bases from J, with 9 bases between. The CDR3 contains 13 residues. For the CDR3, the DNA is TGCGCCAGCACAGGACATATGAACACTGAAGCTTTCTTT. Its translation: CASTGHMNTEAFF.

This rearrangement joins TRBV12-3 or TRBV12-4 to TRBJ2-1; 13 bases align to TRBD2. The CDR3 is 19 amino acids. V dropped 2 bases and J dropped 6; count of bases not matched to a gene: 13. The CDR3 sequence is CASSLQGLAGAEQLNEQFF. CDR3 nucleotides: TGTGCCAGCAGTTTACAAGGACTAGCGGGAGCCGAGCAGCTCAATGAGCAGTTCTTC.

The genes are TRBV15 and TRBJ2-2, with TRBD1 identical over 7 bases. This CDR3 has 15 amino acids. V was pared by 4 bases and J by 1 base, with 3 bases of the junction left unmatched. In germline, CDR1 is LNHNV, CDR2 YYDKDF (reference sequence). This chain's CDR3 is CATSTRTGNTGELFF. CDR3 DNA: TGTGCCACCAGCACGCGGACAGGGAACACCGGGGAGCTGTTTTTT.

This clonotype turned up a few times. The chain couples TRBV18 to TRBJ2-7; 13 nucleotides agree with TRBD2. CDR3 length: 16 amino acids. With 1 base clipped from V and 7 bases from J, the junction kept 7 bases outside the gene matches. The germline V gene has CDR1 KGHSH and CDR2 LQKENI. The CDR3 sequence is CASSPRGLAGAEEQYF. The DNA for the CDR3 is TGTGCCAGCTCACCACGAGGACTAGCGGGAGCTGAAGAGCAGTACTTC.

The gene calls are TRBV4-2 and TRBJ2-1; TRBD2 agrees at 7 bases. This CDR3 is built from 15 residues. The junction had 5 bases not matched to a gene; V was cut back by 4 bases and J by 2 bases. The germline V gene has CDR1 LGHNA and CDR2 YNFKEQ. The CDR3 sequence: CASSPWEGPYNEQFF. CDR3 nucleotide sequence: TGTGCCAGCAGCCCATGGGAGGGCCCCTACAATGAGCAGTTCTTC.